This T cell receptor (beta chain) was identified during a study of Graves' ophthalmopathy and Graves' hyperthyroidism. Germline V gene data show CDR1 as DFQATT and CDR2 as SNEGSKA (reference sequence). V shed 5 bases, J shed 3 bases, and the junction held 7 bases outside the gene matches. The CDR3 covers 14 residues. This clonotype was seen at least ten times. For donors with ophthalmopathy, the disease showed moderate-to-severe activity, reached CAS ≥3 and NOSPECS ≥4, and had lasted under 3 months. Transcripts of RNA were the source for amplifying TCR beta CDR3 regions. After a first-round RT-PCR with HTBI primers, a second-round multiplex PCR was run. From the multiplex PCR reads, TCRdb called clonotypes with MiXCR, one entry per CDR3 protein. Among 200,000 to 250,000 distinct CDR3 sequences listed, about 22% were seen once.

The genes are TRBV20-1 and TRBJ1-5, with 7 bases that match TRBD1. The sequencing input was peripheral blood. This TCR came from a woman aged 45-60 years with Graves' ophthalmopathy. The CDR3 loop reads CSASLDRDNQPQHF. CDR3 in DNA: TGCAGTGCTTCCTTAGACAGGGACAATCAGCCCCAGCATTTT.